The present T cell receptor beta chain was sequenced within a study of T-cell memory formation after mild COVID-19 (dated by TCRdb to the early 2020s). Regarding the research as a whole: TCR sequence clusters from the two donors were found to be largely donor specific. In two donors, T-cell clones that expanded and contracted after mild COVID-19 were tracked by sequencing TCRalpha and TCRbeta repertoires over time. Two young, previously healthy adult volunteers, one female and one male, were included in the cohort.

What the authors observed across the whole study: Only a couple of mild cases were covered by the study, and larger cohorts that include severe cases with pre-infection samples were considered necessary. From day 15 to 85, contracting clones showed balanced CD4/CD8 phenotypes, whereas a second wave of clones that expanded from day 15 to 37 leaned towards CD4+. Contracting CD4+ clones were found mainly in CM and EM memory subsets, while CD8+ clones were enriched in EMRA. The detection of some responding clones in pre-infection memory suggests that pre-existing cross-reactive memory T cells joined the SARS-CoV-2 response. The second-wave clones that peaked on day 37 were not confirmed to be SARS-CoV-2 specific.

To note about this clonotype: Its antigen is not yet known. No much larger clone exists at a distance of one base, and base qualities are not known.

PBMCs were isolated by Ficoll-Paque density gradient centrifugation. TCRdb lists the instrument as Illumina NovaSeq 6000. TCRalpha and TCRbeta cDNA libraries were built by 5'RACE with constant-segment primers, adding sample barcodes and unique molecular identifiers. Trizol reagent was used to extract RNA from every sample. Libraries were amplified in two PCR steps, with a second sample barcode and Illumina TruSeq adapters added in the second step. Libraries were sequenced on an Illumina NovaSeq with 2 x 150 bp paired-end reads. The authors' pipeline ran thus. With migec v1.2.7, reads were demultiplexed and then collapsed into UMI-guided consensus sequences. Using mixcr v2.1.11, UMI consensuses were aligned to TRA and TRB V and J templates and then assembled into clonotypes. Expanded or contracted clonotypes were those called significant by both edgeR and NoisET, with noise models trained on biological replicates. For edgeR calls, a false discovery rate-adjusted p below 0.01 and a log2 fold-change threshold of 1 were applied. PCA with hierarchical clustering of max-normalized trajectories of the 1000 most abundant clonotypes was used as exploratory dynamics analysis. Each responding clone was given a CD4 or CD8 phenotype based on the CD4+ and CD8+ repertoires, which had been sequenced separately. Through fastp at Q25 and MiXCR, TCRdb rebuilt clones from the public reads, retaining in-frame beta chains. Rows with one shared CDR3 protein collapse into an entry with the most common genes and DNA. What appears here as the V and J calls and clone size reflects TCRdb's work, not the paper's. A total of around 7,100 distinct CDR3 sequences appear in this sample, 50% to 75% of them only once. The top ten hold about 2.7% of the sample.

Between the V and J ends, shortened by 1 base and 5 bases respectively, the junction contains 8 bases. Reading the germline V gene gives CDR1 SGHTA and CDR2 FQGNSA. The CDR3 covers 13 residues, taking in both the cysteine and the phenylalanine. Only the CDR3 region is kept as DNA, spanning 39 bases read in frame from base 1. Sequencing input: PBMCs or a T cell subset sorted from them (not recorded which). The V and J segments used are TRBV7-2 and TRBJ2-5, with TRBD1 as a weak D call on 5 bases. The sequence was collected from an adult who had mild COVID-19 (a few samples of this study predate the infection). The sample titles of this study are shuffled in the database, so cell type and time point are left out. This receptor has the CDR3 CASSLGAGETQYF. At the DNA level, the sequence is TGTGCCAGCAGCTTAGGGGCAGGGGAGACCCAGTACTTC.